The T cell receptor (beta chain) under discussion was sequenced for a study of T cell clones after liver transplantation. As for the study in general: Graft-donor-reactive sequences were compared with third-party-reactive TCRbeta sequences from pre-transplant mixed lymphocyte reactions. Tolerance: complete withdrawal held at least one year, liver enzymes staying within twice normal. HCV positivity affected three of eight recipients; the rest lacked autoimmune or viral indications. Until 12-24 months post-transplant, subjects got standard immunosuppression and no induction.

Germline V CDR1 and CDR2: PRHDT, FYEKMQ (reference sequence). V shed 6 bases and J 4 bases; nucleotides not matched to a gene: 12. The CDR3 is 17 amino acids. Only in-frame clones appear in the TCRdb table, and some are missing; sequencing was by immunoSEQ multiplex PCR. The repertoire consists of 75,000 to 85,000 clones, with over 80% occurring once and the leading ten covering 2.8%. This chain links TRBV13 with TRBJ2-6, with 7 bases that match TRBD2. This receptor was taken from a human patient who received a liver transplant. Some T cells may possibly be graft donor cells. Sequenced here: CD4+ T cells from blood, sampled at the 22-month timepoint. The CDR3 DNA is TGTGCCAGCAGTCGGACTGGGGAGGGGTCAGGGGCCAACGTCCTGACTTTC. It translates to CASSRTGEGSGANVLTF.